A single sample is the source of the 19 T cell receptor beta chains below, sequenced in a study of T cells after yellow fever vaccination. One entry per CDR3 protein results from TCRdb running MiXCR on the 5' RACE reads. Of 400,000 or so distinct CDR3 sequences listed, 15% to 20% were seen once; the top ten hold 15% to 20%. This material consisted of PBMCs, taken before the yellow fever booster vaccination. All receptors derive from a man aged 18 to 29 who received the YFV17D yellow fever vaccine.

There are a few counts of this clonotype. The V call is TRBV6-5, the J call TRBJ2-7; no reliable D call. The CDR3 is 13 residues long. Trimming took 0 bases from V and 6 from J, leaving 9 bases between them. Germline assignment: CDR1 MNHEY and CDR2 SVGAGI. CDR3 nucleotides: TGTGCCAGCAGTTACTCGATGGGTTCCGAGCAGTACGTC. This translates into CASSYSMGSEQYV.

This clonotype has more than one count but fewer than ten. The chain carries TRBV20-1 and TRBJ1-5; perhaps TRBD1 as D (6 bases). V lost 7 bases to trimming and J lost 3 bases, with 13 bases between them. Germline lookup yields CDR1 DFQATT and CDR2 SNEGSKA (reference sequence). The CDR3 is 13 amino acids. CDR3: CSVADSLNQPQHF. As DNA, the CDR3 is TGCAGTGTTGCGGACAGCCTCAATCAGCCCCAGCATTTT.

A few counts support this clonotype. V gene TRBV20-1 combines with J gene TRBJ2-3; 8 bases are shared with TRBD2. J lost 8 bases, V lost 1 base, and 5 bases had no gene match. The CDR3 has 13 amino acids. Germline CDR1 and CDR2: DFQATT and SNEGSKA (reference sequence). For the CDR3, the DNA is TGCAGTGCTAGAGCTAGCGGGTGGGGTACGCAGTATTTT. It is translated as CSARASGWGTQYF.

This clonotype appeared a few times. V and J are TRBV20-1 and TRBJ2-3; unclear D gene. CDR3 length: 12 residues. V was pared by 2 bases and J by 6 bases, with 9 bases between. Germline V CDR1 and CDR2: DFQATT, SNEGSKA (reference sequence). CDR3 sequence (DNA): TGCAGTGCTAGACTAGTCGGGGATACGCAGTATTTT. Amino acids: CSARLVGDTQYF.

Note on this clonotype: Because it lacks the conserved phenylalanine or tryptophan at the end, this CDR3 is likely a read error. V is TRBV6-1 and J is TRBJ1-5; 7 bases align to TRBD1. The CDR3 has 19 residues. Trimming at V came to 0 bases and at J to 1 base, leaving 12 bases not matched to a gene. Germline V gene data show CDR1 as MNHNS and CDR2 as SASEGT. The CDR3 DNA reads as TGTGCCAGCAGTGAAGCGCTTCGGGGCAGGGGGGTGAGCAATCAGCCCCAGCATTTG. Residues: CASSEALRGRGVSNQPQHL.

This clonotype has a handful of counts. CDR3 sequence reads: CASIPKVYKNTGELFF. CDR3 coding DNA: TGTGCCAGTATCCCAAAGGTATATAAGAACACCGGGGAGCTGTTTTTT. The J gene is TRBJ2-2, the V gene TRBV19; D is ambiguous. The CDR3 consists of 16 residues. The germline CDR1 and CDR2 sequences are LNHDA and SQIVND (reference sequence). V dropped 7 bases and J dropped 1 base, with 16 bases sitting between them.

This clonotype occurred a few times. The chain's CDR3 is CAWTRHQNTEAFF. The CDR3, as DNA: TGTGCCTGGACGAGACACCAGAACACTGAAGCTTTCTTT. V usage is TRBV30 and J usage is TRBJ1-1; D is uncertain. CDR1 and CDR2 (germline): GTSNPN, SVGIG (reference sequence). The CDR3 loop spans 13 amino acids. V was shortened by 4 bases and J by 1 base, with 10 bases between the two germline ends. Full variable domain (outside the CDR3, taken from reference TRBV30 and TRBJ1-1): SQTIHQWPATLVQPVGSPLSLECTVEGTSNPNLYWYRQAAGRGLQLLFYSVGIGQISSEVPQNLSASRPQDRQFILSSKKLLLSDSGFYLCAWTRHQNTEAFFGQGTRLTVV.

The sample holds a few counts of this clonotype. The chain recombines TRBV7-2 with TRBJ2-2; D uncertain. Trimming stripped 5 bases from V and 1 base from J, with 8 bases between. Germline V gene sequence: CDR1 SGHTA, CDR2 FQGNSA. The CDR3 has 14 amino acids. The CDR3 sequence is CASSAGRNTGELFF. The CDR3 bases are TGTGCCAGCAGCGCCGGGCGGAACACCGGGGAGCTGTTTTTT.

This sequence joins TRBV7-2 and TRBJ2-5; 8 bases line up with TRBD2. The ends lost 5 bases at V and 7 bases at J; junction bases unmatched: 6. This CDR3 comprises 13 residues. Per the germline V gene, CDR1 is SGHTA and CDR2 is FQGNSA. Written as DNA, the CDR3 is TGTGCCAGCAGCCAACTAGCGGAAGCGACCCAGTACTTC. Protein sequence: CASSQLAEATQYF.

The chain is built from TRBV7-2 and TRBJ2-1; TRBD1 is a possible D gene (6 bases). Germline V gene sequence: CDR1 SGHTA, CDR2 FQGNSA. Trimming took 4 bases from V and 8 from J, leaving 9 bases between them. CDR3 size: 12 residues. The CDR3 protein is CASSYREYEQFF. Written as DNA, the CDR3 is TGTGCCAGCAGCTACAGGGAATATGAGCAGTTCTTC.

The chain joins TRBV5-1 to TRBJ2-3; 10 bases map to TRBD2. There are 17 residues in the CDR3. With 3 bases clipped from V and 5 bases from J, the junction kept 12 bases outside the gene matches. CDR1 SGHRS and CDR2 YFSETQ come from the germline V gene. The CDR3 loop is CASSSGNLAGVGDTQYF. Here the CDR3 DNA reads TGCGCCAGCAGCTCCGGAAACCTAGCGGGGGTCGGAGATACGCAGTATTTT.

This clonotype was seen repeatedly, ten times or more. This chain joins TRBV24-1 and TRBJ2-1, with TRBD1 identical over 7 bases. In germline, CDR1 is KGHDR, CDR2 SFDVKD. This CDR3 has 14 residues. Trimming cost V 1 base and J 7 bases; bases outside gene matches: 3. CDR3 DNA sequence: TGTGCCACCAGTGATTTAGGCAGGGGGAATGAGCAGTTCTTC. Translation gives CATSDLGRGNEQFF.

The chain is built from TRBV5-6 and TRBJ2-5, with D hard to call. The CDR3 covers 14 residues. Trimming took off 7 bases at V and 5 bases at J, with 18 bases between the two ends. CDR1 is SGHDT and CDR2 is YYEEEE in the germline V gene. The CDR3 coding sequence is TGTGCCAGCTGGGCCACGAACCGGCGGGAGACCCAGTACTTC. It yields the protein CASWATNRRETQYF.

The chain carries TRBV7-6 and TRBJ1-2; 12 nucleotides agree with TRBD1. Looked up from germline, CDR1 is SGHVS and CDR2 is FNYEAQ. This CDR3 contains 15 residues. V was pared by 5 bases and J by 8 bases, with 9 bases of the junction left unmatched. The CDR3 protein is CASSDTGTGGRGYTF. The CDR3, as DNA: TGTGCCAGCAGCGATACCGGGACAGGGGGCCGCGGCTACACCTTC.

V usage is TRBV7-8 and J usage is TRBJ2-5; perhaps TRBD1 as D (6 bases). V lost 2 bases and J 5 bases, leaving 18 bases between the germline ends. Per the germline V gene, CDR1 is SGHVS and CDR2 is FQNEAQ. This CDR3 has 16 amino acids. CDR3 DNA sequence: TGTGCCAGCAGCTTAAGGAACAGGGACCCCAAGGAGACCCAGTACTTC. It is translated as CASSLRNRDPKETQYF.

This clonotype showed up just a few times. This chain connects TRBV14 to TRBJ1-3; tentatively, D is TRBD1 (6 bases). Per germline, CDR1 SGHDN and CDR2 FVKESK. The CDR3 has 16 residues. Deletions cut 0 bases from V and 4 bases from J, with 13 bases between. The CDR3 region is CASSQDRGSWGNTIYF. The CDR3 bases are TGTGCCAGCAGCCAAGACAGGGGTTCGTGGGGAAACACCATATATTTT.

The genes are TRBV5-1 and TRBJ2-1, with D possibly TRBD2 on 7 matching bases. V lost 1 base and J 6 bases, leaving 20 bases between the germline ends. Germline-derived CDR1 and CDR2 are SGHRS and YFSETQ. This CDR3 is built from 17 residues. The CDR3 DNA sequence: TGCGCCAGCAGCTTGCTCCCGGGGGGCGCCTCGGGCAATGAGCAGTTCTTC. Amino acid sequence: CASSLLPGGASGNEQFF.

The chain joins TRBV6-5 to TRBJ2-5; maybe TRBD1 (5 bases). The V end was cut by 2 bases, the J end by 4 bases, with 8 bases between. The CDR3 has 13 residues. Per germline, CDR1 MNHEY and CDR2 SVGAGI. The CDR3 nucleotides are TGTGCCAGCAGTTACCGACAGTTAGAGACCCAGTACTTC. Translating gives CASSYRQLETQYF.

This clonotype was counted many times. J is TRBJ2-7 and V is TRBV11-2; TRBD1 matches at 8 bases. The CDR3 has 15 residues. The V gene end was trimmed by 2 bases and the J gene end by 5 bases; junction bases not matched to a gene: 8. Germline-derived CDR1 and CDR2 are SGHAT and FQNNGV. CDR3 sequence: CASSLIQGATHEQYV. The CDR3 nucleotides are TGTGCCAGCAGCTTAATCCAGGGGGCTACCCACGAGCAGTACGTC.